These T cell receptor beta chains were read from a single sample in a study of human T cells and chemical hapten exposure. From the RACE reads, TCRdb called clonotypes with MiXCR, one entry per CDR3 protein. The sample has about 84,000 distinct CDR3 sequences; 10% are singletons. The sample here was whole blood, taken in connection with sensitization to the hapten diphenylcyclopropenone (DPC). The receptors here all came from a woman between 50 and 59 years old with alopecia areata. Some clones in this sample may be carry-over from other donors' samples. Each CDR3 is given without its conserved first and last residue.

CDR3 protein | V gene
AWSTRRNTEAF | TRBV30
ASSLSAGFHNEQF | TRBV3-1
ASSRGTGDNTGELF | TRBV7-9
ASSVGLIGEQY | TRBV9
SAADRGQGNQPQH | TRBV29-1
ASSPPTQRNEQF | TRBV28
AISESSLLSTEAF | TRBV10-3
SASPSRPSSYNEQF | TRBV20-1
ASRSGQGIQY | TRBV6-6
ASSQGRMAGAPQETQY | TRBV7-6
SASGAGAETQY | TRBV29-1
SVEDPKRRSTDTQY | TRBV29-1